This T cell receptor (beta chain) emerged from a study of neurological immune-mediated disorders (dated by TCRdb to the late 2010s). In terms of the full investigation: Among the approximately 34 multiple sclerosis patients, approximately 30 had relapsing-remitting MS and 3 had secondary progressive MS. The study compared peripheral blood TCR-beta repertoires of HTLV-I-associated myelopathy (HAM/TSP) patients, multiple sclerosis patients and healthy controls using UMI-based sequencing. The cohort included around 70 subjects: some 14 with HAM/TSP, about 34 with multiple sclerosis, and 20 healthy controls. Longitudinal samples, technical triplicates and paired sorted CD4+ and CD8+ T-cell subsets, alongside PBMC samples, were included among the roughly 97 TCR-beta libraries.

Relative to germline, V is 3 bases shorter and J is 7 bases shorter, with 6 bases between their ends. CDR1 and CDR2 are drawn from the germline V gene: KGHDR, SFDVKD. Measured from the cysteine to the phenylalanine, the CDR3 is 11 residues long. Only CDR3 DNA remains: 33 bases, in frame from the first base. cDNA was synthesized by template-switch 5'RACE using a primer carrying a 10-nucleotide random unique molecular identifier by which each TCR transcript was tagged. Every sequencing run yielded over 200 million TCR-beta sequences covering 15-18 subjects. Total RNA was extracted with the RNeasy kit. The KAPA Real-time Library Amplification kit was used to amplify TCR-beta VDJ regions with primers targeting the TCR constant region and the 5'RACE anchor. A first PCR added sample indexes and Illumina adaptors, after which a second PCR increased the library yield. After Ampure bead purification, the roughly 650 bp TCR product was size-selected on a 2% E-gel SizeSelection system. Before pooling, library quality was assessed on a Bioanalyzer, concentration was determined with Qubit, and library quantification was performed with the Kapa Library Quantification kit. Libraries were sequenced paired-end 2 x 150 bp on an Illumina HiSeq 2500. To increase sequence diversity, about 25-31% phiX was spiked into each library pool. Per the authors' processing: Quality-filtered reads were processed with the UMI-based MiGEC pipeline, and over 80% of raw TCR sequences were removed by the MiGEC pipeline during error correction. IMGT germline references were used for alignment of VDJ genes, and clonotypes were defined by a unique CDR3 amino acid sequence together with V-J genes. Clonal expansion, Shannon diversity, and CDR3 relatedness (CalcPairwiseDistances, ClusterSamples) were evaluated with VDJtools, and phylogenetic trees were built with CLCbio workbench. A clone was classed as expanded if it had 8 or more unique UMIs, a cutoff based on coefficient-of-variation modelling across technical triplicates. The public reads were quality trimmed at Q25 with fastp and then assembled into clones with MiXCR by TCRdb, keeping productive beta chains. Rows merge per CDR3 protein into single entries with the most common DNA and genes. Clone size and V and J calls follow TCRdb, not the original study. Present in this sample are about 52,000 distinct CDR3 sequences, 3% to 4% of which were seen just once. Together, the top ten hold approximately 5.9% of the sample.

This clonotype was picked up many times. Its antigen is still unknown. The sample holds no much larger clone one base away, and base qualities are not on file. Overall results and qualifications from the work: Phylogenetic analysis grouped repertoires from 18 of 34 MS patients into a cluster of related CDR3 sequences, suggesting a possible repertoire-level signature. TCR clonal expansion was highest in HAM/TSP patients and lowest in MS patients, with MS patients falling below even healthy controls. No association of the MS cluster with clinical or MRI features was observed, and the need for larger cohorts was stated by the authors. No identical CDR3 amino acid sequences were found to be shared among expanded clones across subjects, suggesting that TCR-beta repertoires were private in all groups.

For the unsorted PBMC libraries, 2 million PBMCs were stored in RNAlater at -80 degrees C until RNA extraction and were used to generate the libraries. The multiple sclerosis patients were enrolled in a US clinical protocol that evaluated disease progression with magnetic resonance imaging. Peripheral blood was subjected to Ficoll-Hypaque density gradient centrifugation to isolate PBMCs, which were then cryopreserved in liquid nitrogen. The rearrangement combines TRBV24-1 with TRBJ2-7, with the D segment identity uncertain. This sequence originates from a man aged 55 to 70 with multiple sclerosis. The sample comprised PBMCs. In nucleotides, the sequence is TGTGCCACCAGTGATAACAAGGAGCAGTACTTC. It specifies CATSDNKEQYF.